This note documents a single TCR beta chain sequence. This sample stems from a study of T cell changes during pregnancy in multiple sclerosis. Some clones are missing from TCRdb's copy, which holds only in-frame ones; the method was immunoSEQ multiplex PCR. The sample has tens of thousands of clones; approximately 94% are singletons. The CDR3 spans 15 residues. This chain joins TRBV21-1 and TRBJ2-2; the D call TRBD2 from the table was never checked on the DNA. TRBV21-1 is reported as a pseudogene. Sequencing used CD8+ T cells from peripheral blood mononuclear cells, obtained in the third trimester of pregnancy. The sequence derives from a female donor with multiple sclerosis, enrolled in a pregnancy study. The CDR3 reads CASSKNGLAVGELFF. CDR3 DNA: TGTGCCAGCAGCAAAAACGGGCTAGCGGTCGGGGAGCTGTTTTTT.